These 21 T cell receptor beta chains originate from one sample sequenced in a study of cytomegalovirus exposure and HLA in healthy donors. Primers included in the PCR were 60 Vbeta and 13 Jbeta primers. Some clones are missing from TCRdb's copy, which holds only in-frame ones; the method was immunoSEQ multiplex PCR. The table lists approximately 190,000 clones, approximately 81% of them singletons. Sample: PBMCs. Receptors originate from a woman younger than 35 in good health and CMV-seropositive.

The chain carries TRBV27 and TRBJ2-7; D may be TRBD1 (6 bases). CDR3 length: 14 amino acids. CDR1 and CDR2 from the germline V gene are MNHEY and SMNVEV (reference sequence). Trimming took off 2 bases at V and 0 bases at J, with 8 bases between the two ends. The CDR3 is CASSLGGSSYEQYF. For the CDR3, the DNA is TGTGCCAGCAGTTTAGGGGGCTCCTCCTACGAGCAGTACTTC.

The chain links TRBV5-1 to TRBJ2-1, with 14 bases that match TRBD2. V trimming: 2 bases; J trimming: 8 bases; junction bases outside the gene matches: 9. The CDR3 runs 17 residues. CDR1 is SGHRS and CDR2 is YFSETQ in the germline V gene. The CDR3 DNA is TGCGCCAGCAGCTTCCTTGGACTAGCGGGGGGTAGGGATGAGCAGTTCTTC. Translated, it gives CASSFLGLAGGRDEQFF.

The genes are TRBV5-1 and TRBJ2-5; possibly TRBD1 for D (6 bases). Germline CDR1 and CDR2: SGHRS and YFSETQ. Trimming left V 2 bases short and J 2 bases short, with 13 bases between. The CDR3 runs 15 residues. The CDR3 sequence: CASSLQGWTQETQYF. The CDR3, as DNA: TGCGCCAGCAGCTTACAGGGCTGGACTCAAGAGACCCAGTACTTC.

The chain recombines TRBV9 with TRBJ1-3; the D is unclear. Per the germline V gene, CDR1 is SGDLS and CDR2 is YYNGEE. CDR3 length: 15 residues. V was shortened by 3 bases and J by 0 bases, with 10 bases between the two germline ends. The CDR3 spells CASSGSPVSGNTIYF. DNA of the CDR3: TGTGCCAGCAGCGGAAGTCCGGTCTCTGGAAACACCATATATTTT.

The chain recombines TRBV4-2 with TRBJ1-2; TRBD1 is a possible D gene (6 bases). There are 14 residues in the CDR3. Germline V CDR1 and CDR2: LGHNA, YNFKEQ. V gave up 2 bases and J gave up 2 bases, with 9 bases separating them. CDR3 sequence (DNA): TGTGCCAGCAGCCAACAGGGGTCAAACTATGGCTACACCTTC. Translated: CASSQQGSNYGYTF.

The chain has TRBV2 and TRBJ1-1, with 8 bases identical to TRBD1. The CDR3 totals 13 residues. CDR1 and CDR2 (germline): SNHLY, FYNNEI. The ends lost 5 bases at V and 6 bases at J; junction bases unmatched: 5. CDR3 in amino acids: CASSPGQGSEAFF. CDR3 DNA sequence: TGTGCCAGCAGTCCTGGACAGGGCTCTGAAGCTTTCTTT.

The sample holds a few counts of this clone. This sequence joins TRBV27 and TRBJ2-5, with D possibly being TRBD1 (6 bases). The J call may be wrong; the DNA end is better matched by TRBJ2-7. The length of the CDR3 is 14 residues. Per germline, CDR1 MNHEY and CDR2 SMNVEV (reference sequence). The CDR3 spells CASSFFDSGDEQYF. The CDR3 bases are TGTGCCAGCAGTTTTTTCGATTCAGGGGACGAGCAGTACTTC.

The chain uses TRBV18 and TRBJ1-1, with D tentatively TRBD1 (6 bases). CDR3 length: 14 residues. The V and J ends lost 6 bases and 6 bases respectively, with 17 bases between them. Germline values: CDR1 KGHSH, CDR2 LQKENI. CDR3 amino acids: CASSPRQEMSEAFF. DNA of the CDR3: TGTGCCAGCTCTCCTAGACAGGAAATGTCTGAAGCTTTCTTT. Full variable domain (missing parts from reference TRBV18 and TRBJ1-1): NAGVMQNPRHLVRRRGQEARLRCSPMKGHSHVYWYRQLPEEGLKFMVYLQKENIIDESGMPKERFSAEFPKEGPSILRIQQVVRGDSAAYFCASSPRQEMSEAFFGQGTRLTVV.

The chain carries TRBV4-1 and TRBJ1-1; no firm D call. The CDR3 spans 16 residues. V shed 4 bases and J shed 5 bases, with 20 bases lying between them. Germline loops: CDR1 MGHRA, CDR2 YSYEKL. CDR3 coding DNA: TGCGCCAGCAGCCCCCGTACTTCCCGGGCGGGGACTGAAGCTTTCTTT. It specifies CASSPRTSRAGTEAFF.

The V call is TRBV6-5, the J call TRBJ2-7, with 7 bases that match TRBD2. CDR1 is MNHEY, CDR2 SVGAGI, per germline. Trimming took 0 bases from V and 3 from J; bases not matched to a gene: 5. CDR3 length: 15 residues. The CDR3, as DNA: TGTGCCAGCAGTTACTCGCGGGGGACGGACTACGAGCAGTACTTC. Protein product: CASSYSRGTDYEQYF.

This clone has just one count. The rearrangement links TRBV7-9 to TRBJ2-1, with 7 bases matching TRBD2. The CDR3 contains 18 residues. J lost 4 bases, V lost 10 bases, and 22 bases had no gene match. CDR1 and CDR2 from the germline V gene are SEHNR and FQNEAQ (reference sequence). CDR3 in amino acids: CANTLPQGDGGLYNEQFF. The CDR3 bases are TGTGCCAACACCCTTCCCCAAGGTGACGGGGGGTTATACAATGAGCAGTTCTTC.

Concerning this clone: An end of the junction differs from the germline gene, which may be a read error. This chain links TRBV4-1 with TRBJ2-1, with D maybe TRBD2 (5 bases). The germline CDR1 and CDR2 sequences are MGHRA and YSYEKL. The CDR3 has 15 residues. The CDR3 loop reads CASTPGSALYYEQFF. CDR3 bases: TGCGCCAGCACCCCGGGGAGTGCCCTCTACTATGAGCAGTTCTTC.

CDR3 DNA: TGTGCCATCAGTGAGCAAGCGACAGAGAATGGCTACACCTTC. As protein: CAISEQATENGYTF. This chain connects TRBV10-3 to TRBJ1-2, with D maybe TRBD1 (5 bases). The CDR3 runs to 14 residues. Germline V gene data show CDR1 as ENHRY and CDR2 as SYGVKD. Trimming shortened V by 2 bases and J by 6 bases, and 13 bases separated the two germline ends.

This rearrangement joins TRBV5-6 to TRBJ1-2, with 9 bases fitting TRBD1. The CDR3 is 15 residues long. Germline loops: CDR1 SGHDT, CDR2 YYEEEE. After removal of 2 bases from V and 4 bases from J, the junction contained 6 bases not matched to a gene. The DNA of the CDR3 is TGTGCCAGCAGCTTCCGGGACAGGGCAGCCTATGGCTACACCTTC. Its protein product is CASSFRDRAAYGYTF.

This clone has a single count. CDR3 DNA sequence: TGCGCCAGCAGCCAAGAAACCGGGACATTGGGATCCTATGGCTACACCTTC. Residues: CASSQETGTLGSYGYTF. The J gene is TRBJ1-2, the V gene TRBV4-3, with D perhaps TRBD1 (6 bases). The V and J ends lost 0 bases and 4 bases respectively, with 18 bases between them. The CDR3 has 17 residues. Per the germline V gene, CDR1 is LGHNA and CDR2 is YSLEER.

This clone was counted a single time. The chain is built from TRBV25-1 and TRBJ2-5, with 7 bases lining up with TRBD2. The germline gives CDR1 MGHDK, CDR2 SYGVNS. The CDR3 is 16 amino acids. CDR3 sequence (DNA): TGTGGGGGGGGGAACTGGGGAAAAGGGTGGCAAGAGACCCAGTACTTC. Residues: CGGGNWGKGWQETQYF.

This rearrangement joins TRBV7-6 to TRBJ2-1, with 8 bases identical to TRBD2. The CDR3 is 16 residues long. Germline V gene data show CDR1 as SGHVS and CDR2 as FNYEAQ. J lost 2 bases, V lost 5 bases, and 8 bases had no gene match. The CDR3 coding sequence is TGTGCCAGCAGCCGACTAGGGCGGGGGGCCTACAATGAGCAGTTCTTC. This encodes CASSRLGRGAYNEQFF.

The chain carries TRBV6-5 and TRBJ2-6, with a possible D match to TRBD1 (5 bases). The CDR3 runs 15 residues. V was trimmed by 6 bases and J by 4 bases, leaving 13 bases between them. Per germline, CDR1 MNHEY and CDR2 SVGAGI. DNA for the CDR3: TGTGCCAGCAGGACCCCAGGGTCAGGGGCCAACGTCCTGACTTTC. Translation: CASRTPGSGANVLTF.

The V call is TRBV28, the J call TRBJ1-1; possibly TRBD1 for D (6 bases). Germline V gene data show CDR1 as MDHEN and CDR2 as SYDVKM. This CDR3 comprises 14 residues. Trimming stripped 3 bases from V and 5 bases from J, with 13 bases between. CDR3 sequence reads: CASSFSGEGTEAFF. The DNA of the CDR3 is TGTGCCAGCAGTTTCTCAGGGGAAGGGACTGAAGCTTTCTTT.

The chain has TRBV28 and TRBJ1-5; the D gene is possibly TRBD1 (6 bases). The V gene lost 4 bases and the J gene lost 5 bases, with 12 bases spanning the gap. This CDR3 comprises 14 residues. Germline CDR1 MDHEN, CDR2 SYDVKM. The CDR3 here is CASSSMTGHQPQHF. CDR3 bases: TGTGCCAGCAGTTCCATGACAGGTCATCAGCCCCAGCATTTT.

The genes are TRBV5-1 and TRBJ2-2, with D tentatively TRBD1 (5 bases). Germline V CDR1 and CDR2: SGHRS, YFSETQ. This CDR3 is built from 15 residues. Trimming left V 6 bases short and J 4 bases short, with 16 bases between. Here the CDR3 reads CASTRLQGGTGELFF. The DNA for the CDR3 is TGCGCCAGCACACGCCTTCAGGGTGGCACCGGGGAGCTGTTTTTT.